This TCR beta chain comes out of a study of identical twins. Overall study results and limits: Clonotypes of the beta chain that were abundant in cord blood carried fewer insertions (memory repertoires showed none). Some out-of-frame alpha sequences were shared by twins, and these showed excess low generation probability. Excess sharing between twins was weaker in beta out-of-frame sequences.

A universal primer site was created by template switching, with the cDNA bearing unique molecular identifiers. TCRdb analysed the 5' RACE reads with MiXCR anew, one entry per CDR3 protein. Of 750,000 to 950,000 distinct CDR3 sequences listed, roughly an eighth are singletons. This clonotype has only a few counts. Its target is unknown. This same sample was also part of a study on yellow fever vaccine responses in identical twins.

The sequenced sample was PBMCs. The receptor comes from a woman between 18 and 29 years old in good health.

CDR3 in DNA: TGTGCCAGCCTTAATCGGGGGCCCCTAGAAGAAAAACTGTTTTTT. This gives the protein CASLNRGPLEEKLFF. The rearrangement uses TRBV6-1 and TRBJ1-4; D might be TRBD1 (6 bases). Trimming took 8 bases from V and 8 from J, leaving 21 bases between them. Per germline, CDR1 MNHNS and CDR2 SASEGT. This CDR3 is built from 15 residues.